The 26 T cell receptor beta chains given below trace back to one sample, sequenced in a study of T cell responses to AZD1222 COVID-19 vaccine. Method: immunoSEQ multiplex PCR; TCRdb's copy keeps in-frame clones and lacks some. The data hold approximately 170,000 clones, with 90% to 95% observed a single time. This specimen consisted of peripheral blood, obtained 28 days after the second AZD1222 dose. Source of these receptors: an adult who received the AZD1222 COVID-19 vaccine.

V is TRBV28 and J is TRBJ1-2; D may be TRBD1 (5 bases). Germline V gives CDR1 MDHEN, CDR2 SYDVKM. The V end lost 6 bases, the J end lost 3 bases, and 8 bases lay between the germline ends. The CDR3 is made up of 12 amino acids. CDR3 region: CASSRGDYGYTF. The CDR3 DNA sequence: TGTGCCAGCAGCCGGGGGGACTATGGCTACACCTTC.

The chain links TRBV5-4 to TRBJ1-1; possibly TRBD1 for D (6 bases). Trimming removed 1 base at V and 3 bases at J, with 13 bases between. Looked up from germline, CDR1 is SGHNT and CDR2 is YYREEE (reference sequence). The CDR3 runs to 15 residues. In DNA form, the CDR3 reads TGTGCCAGCAGCTTGTTCTCCGCAGGGGACACTGAAGCTTTCTTT. Translating it yields CASSLFSAGDTEAFF.

The rearrangement joins TRBV9 to TRBJ1-1; D is undetermined. The CDR3 is made up of 14 amino acids. CDR1 SGDLS and CDR2 YYNGEE come from the germline V gene. V gave up 0 bases and J gave up 1 base, with 7 bases separating them. The CDR3 spells CASSVAAENTEAFF. CDR3 coding DNA: TGTGCCAGCAGCGTAGCTGCAGAGAACACTGAAGCTTTCTTT.

In DNA form, the CDR3 reads TGCGCCAGCAGCCCCCAGGGTAGCGTTACTAATGAAAAACTGTTTTTT. Translating gives CASSPQGSVTNEKLFF. The chain recombines TRBV5-1 with TRBJ1-4, with TRBD1 as a possible D gene (5 bases). The V gene's germline CDR1 is SGHRS and CDR2 YFSETQ. The CDR3 is 16 amino acids. Trimming pared 4 bases from V and 2 bases from J, leaving 15 bases between.

The CDR3 DNA sequence: TGTGCCTGGACCCTGGGAGGGGGTAGGACTGAAGCTTTCTTT. This encodes CAWTLGGGRTEAFF. The gene calls are TRBV30 and TRBJ1-1, with TRBD1 as a possible D gene (6 bases). From germline, CDR1 is GTSNPN and CDR2 SVGIG (reference sequence). The CDR3 has 14 amino acids. V was cut by 4 bases and J by 5 bases, with 17 bases left in between.

V is TRBV2 and J is TRBJ1-5; D not certain. Germline loops: CDR1 SNHLY, CDR2 FYNNEI. The V gene lost 4 bases and the J gene lost 6 bases, with 10 bases spanning the gap. This CDR3 comprises 13 residues. The CDR3 loop reads CASSGEVSQPQHF. The CDR3 coding sequence is TGTGCCAGCAGTGGGGAGGTTAGTCAGCCCCAGCATTTT.

The V and J genes are TRBV6-5 and TRBJ1-2; 7 bases are shared with TRBD1. Trimming at V came to 3 bases and at J to 4 bases, leaving 11 bases not matched to a gene. The germline V gene has CDR1 MNHEY and CDR2 SVGAGI. The CDR3 loop spans 16 amino acids. This CDR3 reads CASSYNLQGSSYGYTF. CDR3 DNA sequence: TGTGCCAGCAGTTATAACTTACAGGGGAGTTCCTATGGCTACACCTTC.

This clone was recorded a few times. V usage is TRBV7-8 and J usage is TRBJ2-1; D call uncertain. V lost 0 bases, J lost 7 bases, and 10 bases lay in between. This CDR3 is 14 amino acids long. CDR1 is SGHVS, CDR2 FQNEAQ, per germline. CDR3 DNA: TGTGCCAGCAGCTTAGCGACTTTTCGGAATGAGCAGTTCTTC. This sequence encodes CASSLATFRNEQFF.

This chain uses TRBV28 with TRBJ1-1, with a weak D call TRBD1 (5 bases). There are 15 residues in the CDR3. The germline CDR1 and CDR2 sequences are MDHEN and SYDVKM. V was shortened by 6 bases and J by 4 bases, with 18 bases between the two germline ends. The CDR3: CASRIYGTQGTEAFF. The DNA of the CDR3 is TGTGCCAGCAGAATTTACGGGACCCAGGGCACTGAAGCTTTCTTT.

The chain carries TRBV9 and TRBJ2-1, with 8 bases that match TRBD2. Germline V gene data show CDR1 as SGDLS and CDR2 as YYNGEE. CDR3 size: 14 residues. V lost 3 bases to trimming and J lost 9 bases; unmatched junction nucleotides: 8. The CDR3, as DNA: TGTGCCAGCAGCGCCGGTAGCGGGAAGGGTGAGCAGTTCTTC. This encodes CASSAGSGKGEQFF.

The J gene is TRBJ1-2, the V gene TRBV3-1 (or the pseudogene TRBV3-2); D may be TRBD1 (6 bases). The CDR3 is 14 residues long. The V gene's germline CDR1 is LGHDT and CDR2 YNNKEL (reference sequence). V was shortened by 0 bases and J by 4 bases, with 9 bases between the two germline ends. The CDR3 loop is CASSQEKGVYGYTF. CDR3 bases: TGTGCCAGCAGCCAAGAGAAGGGGGTCTATGGCTACACCTTC.

This clone has only one observation. The V call is TRBV2, the J call TRBJ2-7, with D perhaps matching TRBD2 (5 bases). Germline V CDR1 and CDR2: SNHLY, FYNNEI. V shed 3 bases and J shed 6 bases, with 12 bases lying between them. CDR3 length equals 13 residues. The CDR3 DNA reads as TGTGCCAGCAGTGAGAGGGTCCGGAGCGAGCAGTACTTC. This gives the protein CASSERVRSEQYF. Looking up the rest from reference TRBV2 and TRBJ2-7 gives the full variable domain: EPEVTQTPSHQVTQMGQEVILRCVPISNHLYFYWYRQILGQKVEFLVSFYNNEISEKSEIFDDQFSVERPDGSNFTLKIRSTKLEDSAMYFCASSERVRSEQYFGPGTRLTVT.

The J gene is TRBJ1-2, the V gene TRBV29-1; D is perhaps TRBD1 (5 bases). V dropped 3 bases and J dropped 4 bases, with 12 bases sitting between them. Germline-derived CDR1 and CDR2 are SQVTM and ANQGSEA. CDR3 size: 13 residues. Here the CDR3 reads CSVEGQGLYGYTF. The CDR3 DNA follows: TGCAGCGTTGAGGGGCAGGGACTCTATGGCTACACCTTC.

The chain carries TRBV28 and TRBJ2-3; D gene ambiguous. V was trimmed by 8 bases and J by 6 bases, leaving 18 bases between them. Germline V lookup: CDR1 MDHEN, CDR2 SYDVKM. CDR3 length equals 14 residues. The CDR3 loop is CASRGRVRWDTQYF. CDR3 sequence (DNA): TGTGCCAGCCGAGGTAGGGTTCGATGGGATACGCAGTATTTT.

The chain combines TRBV9 with TRBJ2-1, with 11 nucleotides matching TRBD2. The CDR3 length is 18 residues. The trim removed 0 bases at V and 5 bases at J, leaving 10 bases unmatched. Germline V gene data show CDR1 as SGDLS and CDR2 as YYNGEE. This CDR3 reads CASSVAVAGGLSNNEQFF. The CDR3 DNA sequence: TGTGCCAGCAGCGTAGCGGTAGCGGGAGGGTTAAGCAACAATGAGCAGTTCTTC.

V and J are TRBV6-5 and TRBJ1-1; 8 bases are a match to TRBD1. This CDR3 spans 16 amino acids. CDR1 is MNHEY, CDR2 SVGAGI, per germline. Unmatched junction bases numbered 9, after V lost 2 bases and J lost 4 bases. The CDR3 DNA sequence: TGTGCCAGCAGTTACCATACAAGTACAGGGGGCACTGAAGCTTTCTTT. Translating gives CASSYHTSTGGTEAFF.

The genes are TRBV4-2 and TRBJ1-2; unclear D gene. The CDR3 has 16 residues. Between the trimmed V and J ends, which lost 5 bases and 0 bases, there was a span of 16 bases. CDR1 is LGHNA, CDR2 YNFKEQ, per germline. Here the CDR3 reads CASSERGRSSNYGYTF. CDR3 nucleotides: TGTGCCAGCAGCGAAAGAGGACGGAGTTCTAACTATGGCTACACCTTC.

The chain combines TRBV7-8 with TRBJ2-7; D perhaps matches TRBD1 (6 bases). Germline CDR1 is SGHVS and CDR2 is FQNEAQ. V was trimmed by 0 bases and J by 2 bases, leaving 8 bases between them. The CDR3 is made up of 14 amino acids. CDR3 DNA sequence: TGTGCCAGCAGCTTAGCGAGGACAGCCTACGAGCAGTACTTC. Its translation: CASSLARTAYEQYF. Full variable domain (outside the CDR3, taken from reference TRBV7-8 and TRBJ2-7): GAGVSQSPRYKVAKRGQDVALRCDPISGHVSLFWYQQALGQGPEFLTYFQNEAQLDKSGLPSDRFFAERPEGSVSTLKIQRTQQEDSAVYLCASSLARTAYEQYFGPGTRLTVT.

Points on this clone: An end of the junction differs from the germline gene, which may be a read error. This rearrangement joins TRBV5-1 to TRBJ2-7, with D perhaps assigned TRBD1 or TRBD2 (5 bases each). The length of the CDR3 is 14 residues. Germline V CDR1 and CDR2: SGHRS, YFSETQ. CDR3 DNA: TGCGCCAGCAAATGGGACGGACCTTCCTCCGAGCAGTACTTC. Protein product: CASKWDGPSSEQYF.

The chain links TRBV3-1 (or the pseudogene TRBV3-2) to TRBJ2-2; no clear D gene. V lost 5 bases and J 5 bases, leaving 12 bases between the germline ends. Looked up from germline, CDR1 is LGHDT and CDR2 is YNNKEL (reference sequence). There are 14 residues in the CDR3. The CDR3 coding sequence is TGTGCCAGCAGCGACGGGTCAAATACCGGGGAGCTGTTTTTT. Its translation: CASSDGSNTGELFF.

This clone has only one observation. The V gene is TRBV9, the J gene TRBJ1-1; D is uncertain. The CDR3 is 15 amino acids. CDR1 SGDLS and CDR2 YYNGEE come from the germline V gene. Trimming removed 4 bases at V and 5 bases at J, with 18 bases between. CDR3 coding DNA: TGTGCCAGCAGCCCTTTCGACATTTTAGGGACTGAAGCTTTCTTT. Amino acids: CASSPFDILGTEAFF.

The gene calls are TRBV7-9 and TRBJ2-7; TRBD2 agrees at 7 bases. V was clipped by 6 bases and J by 7 bases; unmatched bases: 15. This CDR3 has 15 residues. The germline CDR1 and CDR2 sequences are SEHNR and FQNEAQ (reference sequence). DNA for the CDR3: TGTGCCAGCAGTCCTGAGGGACTAAGTAGGAGGGAGCAGTACTTC. Translated: CASSPEGLSRREQYF.

This sequence joins TRBV27 and TRBJ1-2, with 9 bases fitting TRBD1. CDR3 length: 15 amino acids. Germline V CDR1 and CDR2: MNHEY, SMNVEV (reference sequence). V dropped 3 bases and J dropped 8; count of bases not matched to a gene: 10. The DNA for the CDR3 is TGTGCCAGCAGTTTGACACAGGGGGCGCTCGAAGGCTACACCTTC. As protein: CASSLTQGALEGYTF.

This chain joins TRBV19 and TRBJ1-5; D call uncertain. Per germline, CDR1 LNHDA and CDR2 SQIVND (reference sequence). The V gene lost 3 bases and the J gene lost 2 bases, with 8 bases spanning the gap. This CDR3 is 14 amino acids long. The CDR3 sequence is CASSISGGNQPQHF. CDR3 nucleotide sequence: TGTGCCAGTAGTATTTCTGGGGGCAATCAGCCCCAGCATTTT.

There are many counts of this clone. This chain joins TRBV9 and TRBJ2-2, with D perhaps matching TRBD2 (6 bases). Per the germline V gene, CDR1 is SGDLS and CDR2 is YYNGEE. The CDR3 has 16 amino acids. Between the trimmed V and J ends, which lost 0 bases and 6 bases, there was a span of 15 bases. The DNA of the CDR3 is TGTGCCAGCAGCGTAGGAAGCGGGCCGAATCCCGGGGAGCTGTTTTTT. Protein: CASSVGSGPNPGELFF.

The chain recombines TRBV28 with TRBJ1-4; TRBD1 matches at 9 bases. CDR1 and CDR2 (germline): MDHEN, SYDVKM. The CDR3 length is 14 residues. Losses at the gene ends were 2 bases for V and 8 bases for J; bases not matched to a gene: 3. The CDR3 coding sequence is TGTGCCAGCAGTTTAGGGGACAGGGACGAAAAACTGTTTTTT. Amino acid sequence: CASSLGDRDEKLFF. Full variable domain (outside the CDR3, taken from reference TRBV28 and TRBJ1-4): DVKVTQSSRYLVKRTGEKVFLECVQDMDHENMFWYRQDPGLGLRLIYFSYDVKMKEKGDIPEGYSVSREKKERFSLILESASTNQTSMYLCASSLGDRDEKLFFGSGTQLSVL.